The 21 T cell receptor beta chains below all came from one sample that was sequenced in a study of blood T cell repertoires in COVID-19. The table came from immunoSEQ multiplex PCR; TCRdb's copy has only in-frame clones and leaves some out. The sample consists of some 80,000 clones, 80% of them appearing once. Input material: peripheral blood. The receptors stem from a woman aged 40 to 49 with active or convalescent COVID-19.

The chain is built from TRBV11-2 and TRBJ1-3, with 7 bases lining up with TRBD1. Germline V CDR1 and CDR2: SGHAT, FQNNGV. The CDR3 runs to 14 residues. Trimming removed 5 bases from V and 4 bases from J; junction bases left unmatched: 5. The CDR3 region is CASSPQGNGNTIYF. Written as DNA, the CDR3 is TGTGCCAGCAGCCCACAGGGGAACGGAAACACCATATATTTT.

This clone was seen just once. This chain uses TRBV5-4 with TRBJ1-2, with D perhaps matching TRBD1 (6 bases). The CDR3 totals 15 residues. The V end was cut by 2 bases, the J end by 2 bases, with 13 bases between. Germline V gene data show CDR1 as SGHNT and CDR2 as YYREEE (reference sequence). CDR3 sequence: CASSFVLDRNYGYTF. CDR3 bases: TGTGCCAGCAGCTTCGTCCTGGACAGAAACTATGGCTACACCTTC.

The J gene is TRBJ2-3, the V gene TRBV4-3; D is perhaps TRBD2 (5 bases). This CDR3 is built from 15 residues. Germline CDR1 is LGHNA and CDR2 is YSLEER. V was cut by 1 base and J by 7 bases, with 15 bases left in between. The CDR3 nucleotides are TGCGCCAGCAGCCAAGCTCACGCCCGGGGAAATACGCAGTATTTT. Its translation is CASSQAHARGNTQYF.

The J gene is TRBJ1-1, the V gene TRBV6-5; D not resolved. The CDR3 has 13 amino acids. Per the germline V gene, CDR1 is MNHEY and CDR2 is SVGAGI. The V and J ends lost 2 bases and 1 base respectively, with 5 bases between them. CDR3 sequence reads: CASSYRGNTEAFF. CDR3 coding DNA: TGTGCCAGCAGTTACAGAGGGAACACTGAAGCTTTCTTT.

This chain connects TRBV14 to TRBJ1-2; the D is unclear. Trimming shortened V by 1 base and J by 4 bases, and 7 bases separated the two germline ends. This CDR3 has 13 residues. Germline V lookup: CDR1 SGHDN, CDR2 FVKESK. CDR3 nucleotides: TGTGCCAGCAGCCAAGGCCAGTTCTATGGCTACACCTTC. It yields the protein CASSQGQFYGYTF.

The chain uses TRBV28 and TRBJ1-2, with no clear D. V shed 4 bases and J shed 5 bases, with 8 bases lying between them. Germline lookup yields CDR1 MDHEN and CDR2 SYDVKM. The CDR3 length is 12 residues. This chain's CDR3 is CASSSTEYGYTF. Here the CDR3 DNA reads TGTGCCAGCAGTTCAACAGAGTATGGCTACACCTTC.

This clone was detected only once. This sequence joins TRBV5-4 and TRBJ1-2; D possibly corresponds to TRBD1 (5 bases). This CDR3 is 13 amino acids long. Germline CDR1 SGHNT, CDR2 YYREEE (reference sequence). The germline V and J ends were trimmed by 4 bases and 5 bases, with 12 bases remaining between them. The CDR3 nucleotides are TGTGCCAGCAGCCCCAACGGGGGGTATGGCTACACCTTC. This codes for CASSPNGGYGYTF.

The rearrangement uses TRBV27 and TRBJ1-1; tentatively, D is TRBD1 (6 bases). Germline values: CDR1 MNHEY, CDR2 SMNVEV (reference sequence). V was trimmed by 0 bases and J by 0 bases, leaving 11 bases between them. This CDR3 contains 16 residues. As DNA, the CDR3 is TGTGCCAGCAGTTTATCTCCGACAGGTTTGAACACTGAAGCTTTCTTT. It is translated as CASSLSPTGLNTEAFF.

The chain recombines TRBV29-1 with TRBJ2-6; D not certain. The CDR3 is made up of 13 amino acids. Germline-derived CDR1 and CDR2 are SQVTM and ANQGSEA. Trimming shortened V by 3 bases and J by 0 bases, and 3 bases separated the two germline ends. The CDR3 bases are TGCAGCGTTGAGAGCTCTGGGGCCAACGTCCTGACTTTC. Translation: CSVESSGANVLTF.

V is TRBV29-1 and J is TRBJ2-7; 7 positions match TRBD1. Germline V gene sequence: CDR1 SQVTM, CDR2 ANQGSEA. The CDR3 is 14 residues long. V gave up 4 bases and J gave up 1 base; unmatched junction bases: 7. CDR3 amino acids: CSVVGTEESYEQYF. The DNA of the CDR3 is TGCAGCGTTGTGGGGACAGAAGAATCCTACGAGCAGTACTTC.

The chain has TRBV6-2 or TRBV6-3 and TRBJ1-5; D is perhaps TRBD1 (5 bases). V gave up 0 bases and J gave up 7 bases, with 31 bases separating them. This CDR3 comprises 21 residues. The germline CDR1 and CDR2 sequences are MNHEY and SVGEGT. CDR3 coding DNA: TGTGCCAGCAGTTACTCGAAGGGGCCCGTGGTACGGGCGGGATTAAGACAGCCCCAGCATTTT. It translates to CASSYSKGPVVRAGLRQPQHF.

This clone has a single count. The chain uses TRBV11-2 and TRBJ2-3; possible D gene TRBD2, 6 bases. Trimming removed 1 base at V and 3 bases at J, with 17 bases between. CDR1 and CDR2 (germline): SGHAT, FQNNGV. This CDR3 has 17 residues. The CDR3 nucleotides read TGTGCCAGCAGCTTAGGGCTAGGCGGGATTATGACAGATACGCAGTATTTT. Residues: CASSLGLGGIMTDTQYF.

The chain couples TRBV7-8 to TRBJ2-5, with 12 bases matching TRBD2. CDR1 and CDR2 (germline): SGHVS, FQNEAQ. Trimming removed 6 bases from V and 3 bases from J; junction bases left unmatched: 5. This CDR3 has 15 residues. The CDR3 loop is CASRQTSGGKETQYF. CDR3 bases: TGTGCCAGCAGACAGACTAGCGGGGGCAAAGAGACCCAGTACTTC.

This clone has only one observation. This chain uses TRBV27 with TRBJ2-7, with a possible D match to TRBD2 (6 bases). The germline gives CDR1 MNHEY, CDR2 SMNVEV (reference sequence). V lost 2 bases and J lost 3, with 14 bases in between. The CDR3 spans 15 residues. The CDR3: CASSLAAGPNYEQYF. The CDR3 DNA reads TGTGCCAGCAGTTTAGCGGCGGGACCGAACTACGAGCAGTACTTC.

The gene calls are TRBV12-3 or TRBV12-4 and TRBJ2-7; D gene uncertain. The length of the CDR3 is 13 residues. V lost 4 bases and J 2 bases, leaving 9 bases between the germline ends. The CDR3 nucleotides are TGTGCCAGCAGTTATCGGTCGACCTACGAGCAGTACTTC. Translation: CASSYRSTYEQYF.

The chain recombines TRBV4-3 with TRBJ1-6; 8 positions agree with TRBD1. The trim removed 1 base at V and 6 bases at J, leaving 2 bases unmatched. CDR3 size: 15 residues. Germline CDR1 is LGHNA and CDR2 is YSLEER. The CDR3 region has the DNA TGCGCCAGCAGCCAAGGGACAGGGATTAATTCACCCCTCCACTTT. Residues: CASSQGTGINSPLHF.

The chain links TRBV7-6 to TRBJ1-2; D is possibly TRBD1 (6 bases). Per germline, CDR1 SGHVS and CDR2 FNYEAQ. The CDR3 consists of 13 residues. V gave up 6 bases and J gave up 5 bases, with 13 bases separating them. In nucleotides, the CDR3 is TGTGCCAGCAGTCAGACAGGAGCGTATGGCTACACCTTC. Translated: CASSQTGAYGYTF.

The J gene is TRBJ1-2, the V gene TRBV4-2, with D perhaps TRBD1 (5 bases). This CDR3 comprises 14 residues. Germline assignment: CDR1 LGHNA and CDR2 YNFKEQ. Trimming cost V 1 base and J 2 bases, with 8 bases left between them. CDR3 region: CASSQGGANYGYTF. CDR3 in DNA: TGTGCCAGCAGCCAAGGCGGGGCAAACTATGGCTACACCTTC.

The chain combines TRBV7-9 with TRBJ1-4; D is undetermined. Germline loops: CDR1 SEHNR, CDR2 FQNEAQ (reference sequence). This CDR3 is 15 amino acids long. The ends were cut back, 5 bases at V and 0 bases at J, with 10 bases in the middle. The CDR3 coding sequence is TGTGCCAGCAGCGCTGTGGCCGCAACTAATGAAAAACTGTTTTTT. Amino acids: CASSAVAATNEKLFF.

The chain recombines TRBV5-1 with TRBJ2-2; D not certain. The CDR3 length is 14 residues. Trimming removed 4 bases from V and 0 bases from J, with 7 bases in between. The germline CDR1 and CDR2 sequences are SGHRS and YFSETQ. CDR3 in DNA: TGCGCCAGCAGCCGGAGTGCGAACACCGGGGAGCTGTTTTTT. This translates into CASSRSANTGELFF.

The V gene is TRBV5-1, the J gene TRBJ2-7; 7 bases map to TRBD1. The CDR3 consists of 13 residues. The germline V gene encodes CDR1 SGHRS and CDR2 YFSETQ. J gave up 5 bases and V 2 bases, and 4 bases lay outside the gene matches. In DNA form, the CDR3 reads TGCGCCAGCAGCTTCCGGGACAGCAACGAGCAGTACTTC. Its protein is CASSFRDSNEQYF.